This T cell receptor (beta chain) was sequenced in a study of cytomegalovirus exposure and HLA in healthy donors. The germline gives CDR1 DFQATT, CDR2 SNEGSKA (reference sequence). The CDR3 contains 11 residues. V gave up 5 bases and J gave up 9 bases, with 11 bases separating them. Study results and caveats: In a later analysis, 17,000 or so TCR beta sequences were associated with HLA alleles at 0.05 false discovery rate. Per a prior analysis, the majority of TCR beta V segments were productive roughly 90% or roughly 30% of the time. Accounts indicate the classifier identified cytomegalovirus status with strong specificity and sensitivity.

Researchers ran the PCR with 60 Vbeta and 13 Jbeta primers. This table comes from immunoSEQ multiplex PCR, and its TCRdb copy is limited to in-frame clones, with some not included. The table lists 110,000 to 150,000 clones, 70% of them singletons, with under 2% in the top ten. Whereas donors were nominally healthy upon sampling, unrecorded immune exposures were probable. A few counts support this clone. As yet, its antigen is unknown. Specimen: PBMCs. The source of this sequence is a woman in her 30s in good health and CMV-seronegative. The chain combines TRBV20-1 with TRBJ2-1; D possibly corresponds to TRBD2 (5 bases). The CDR3: CSAELVGEQFF. Here the CDR3 DNA reads TGCAGTGCTGAACTAGTAGGTGAGCAGTTCTTC.